Shown below are 31 T cell receptor beta chains from a single sample sequenced in a study of T cells in Graves' hyperthyroidism and ophthalmopathy (dated by TCRdb to between 2018 and 2021). Library method: multiplex PCR. The data were produced on an Illumina HiSeq 2000. The TCR beta CDR3 regions were amplified from RNA transcripts. The first round of RT-PCR for the TCR CDR3 was performed with the HTBI primer set and the Qiagen OneStep RT-PCR kit. The public reads were quality trimmed at Q25 with fastp and then assembled into clones with MiXCR by TCRdb, keeping productive beta chains. Rows with one shared CDR3 protein collapse into an entry with the most common genes and DNA. The sample has roughly 380,000 distinct CDR3 sequences on record, around 14% of them singletons. 11% of the sample is in the top ten clones. The sample taken for sequencing was blood. The receptor source for this set is a woman aged 55-75 years with Graves' hyperthyroidism.

The sample holds many counts of this clonotype. V is TRBV7-3 and J is TRBJ2-5; no reliable D call. The length of the CDR3 is 15 residues. Germline values: CDR1 SGHTA, CDR2 FQGTGA. V lost 5 bases and J lost 1, with 14 bases in between. CDR3 loop: CASSQGGQFQETQYF. The CDR3 region has the DNA TGTGCCAGCAGCCAAGGTGGGCAGTTCCAAGAGACCCAGTACTTC.

This clonotype appeared a few times. V and J are TRBV4-1 and TRBJ1-5; D perhaps matches TRBD1 (5 bases). The CDR3 consists of 17 residues. The V gene's germline CDR1 is MGHRA and CDR2 YSYEKL. With 1 base removed from V and 2 bases from J, the gap between germline ends came to 15 bases. The CDR3 region is CASSQAGALRGNQPQHF. CDR3 DNA: TGCGCCAGCAGCCAAGCCGGGGCCTTAAGAGGCAATCAGCCCCAGCATTTT.

This clonotype was observed at least ten times. This chain joins TRBV20-1 and TRBJ2-1, with 9 bases identical to TRBD2. Trimming at V came to 6 bases and at J to 6 bases, leaving 18 bases not matched to a gene. The CDR3 loop spans 17 amino acids. The germline gives CDR1 DFQATT, CDR2 SNEGSKA (reference sequence). The CDR3 sequence is CSARIREVAGVRNEQFF. CDR3 in DNA: TGCAGTGCGAGGATTCGGGAAGTAGCGGGAGTTCGCAATGAGCAGTTCTTC.

This clonotype came up many times. The chain recombines TRBV7-9 with TRBJ1-2; 7 nucleotides agree with TRBD1. Germline V gene lookup returns CDR1 SEHNR and CDR2 FQNEAQ (reference sequence). The CDR3 spans 15 residues. With 4 bases clipped from V and 5 bases from J, the junction kept 10 bases outside the gene matches. The CDR3 DNA sequence: TGTGCCAGCAGCTCCGACAGGGATCCTGGGTATGGCTACACCTTC. Translated: CASSSDRDPGYGYTF.

This clonotype was picked up many times. The rearrangement joins TRBV5-1 to TRBJ2-1; 10 bases are shared with TRBD2. The germline gives CDR1 SGHRS, CDR2 YFSETQ. The CDR3 consists of 16 residues. The V segment lost 6 bases and the J segment 2 bases; nucleotides outside the gene matches: 8. The CDR3 region is CASIELAGKAYNEQFF. The CDR3 DNA follows: TGCGCCAGCATCGAACTAGCGGGAAAAGCCTACAATGAGCAGTTCTTC.

The CDR3, as DNA: TGTGCCAGCAGCCAAGGGTCCGCCGGGGAGCTGTTTTTT. Translation: CASSQGSAGELFF. V is TRBV3-1 and J is TRBJ2-2; D is unresolved. Trimming cost V 1 base and J 6 bases, with 6 bases left between them. CDR1 is LGHDT and CDR2 is YNNKEL in the germline V gene (reference sequence). The CDR3 contains 13 residues.

The V gene is TRBV6-1, the J gene TRBJ2-5, with no clear D. CDR1 MNHNS and CDR2 SASEGT come from the germline V gene. Trimming shortened V by 10 bases and J by 5 bases, and 11 bases separated the two germline ends. The CDR3 has 11 residues. CDR3 residues: CATGRLETQYF. The CDR3 nucleotides are TGTGCCACCGGCAGGTTGGAGACCCAGTACTTC.

This clonotype appeared a few times. The chain is built from TRBV28 and TRBJ2-1, with TRBD2 identical over 8 bases. Per germline, CDR1 MDHEN and CDR2 SYDVKM. Trimming took 7 bases from V and 7 from J; bases not matched to a gene: 6. The CDR3 extends over 13 amino acids. The DNA of the CDR3 is TGTGCCAGCAAGCGGACTAGCCCAAATGAGCAGTTCTTC. This sequence encodes CASKRTSPNEQFF.

This clonotype appeared many times. This chain joins TRBV5-1 and TRBJ2-1; D gene uncertain. Trimming removed 0 bases at V and 6 bases at J, with 10 bases between. This CDR3 spans 14 amino acids. The V gene's germline CDR1 is SGHRS and CDR2 YFSETQ. CDR3 coding DNA: TGCGCCAGCAGCTTGGGACCCTCTAGCAATGAGCAGTTCTTC. Translating it yields CASSLGPSSNEQFF.

This clonotype was observed many times. The CDR3 loop reads CASGLVYEQYF. The CDR3 bases are TGTGCTTCGGGACTAGTCTACGAGCAGTACTTC. V gene TRBV28 combines with J gene TRBJ2-7, with 8 bases lining up with TRBD2. Germline V gives CDR1 MDHEN, CDR2 SYDVKM. CDR3 length: 11 amino acids.

About this clonotype: A junction end diverges from the germline sequence, so it may reflect a read error. The chain employs TRBV24-1 and TRBJ1-1; 7 nucleotides match TRBD1. The CDR3 has 13 amino acids. The germline V gene encodes CDR1 KGHDR and CDR2 SFDVKD. CDR3 nucleotide sequence: TGCCTGGGTGGAGACAGGGCGAACACTGAAGCTTTCTTT. Residues: CLGGDRANTEAFF.

The rearrangement uses TRBV28 and TRBJ2-7; 7 bases are shared with TRBD2. Germline trimming cut 6 bases from V and 0 bases from J; bases unmatched to any gene: 5. Germline V gene data show CDR1 as MDHEN and CDR2 as SYDVKM. This CDR3 comprises 14 residues. This chain's CDR3 is CASRQRTSSYEQYF. Written as DNA, the CDR3 is TGTGCCAGCAGGCAAAGGACTAGCTCCTACGAGCAGTACTTC.

This clonotype came up a few times. This chain joins TRBV27 and TRBJ2-7; TRBD1 aligns across 9 bases. V trimming: 5 bases; J trimming: 3 bases; junction bases outside the gene matches: 8. This CDR3 is 15 amino acids long. In germline, CDR1 is MNHEY, CDR2 SMNVEV (reference sequence). The CDR3 is CASSTGTGFFYEQYF. As DNA, the CDR3 is TGTGCCAGCAGTACCGGGACAGGGTTTTTCTACGAGCAGTACTTC.

This rearrangement joins TRBV11-2 to TRBJ2-1, with D tentatively TRBD2 (6 bases). The CDR3 has 14 amino acids. From germline, CDR1 is SGHAT and CDR2 FQNNGV. V dropped 5 bases and J dropped 10 bases, with 18 bases sitting between them. The CDR3 bases are TGTGCCAGCAGCCCCGGGACTCCGCCGAGGGAGCAGTTCTTC. It is translated as CASSPGTPPREQFF. The complete variable domain, with remaining parts taken from reference TRBV11-2 and TRBJ2-1, reads EAGVAQSPRYKIIEKRQSVAFWCNPISGHATLYWYQQILGQGPKLLIQFQNNGVVDDSQLPKDRFSAERLKGVDSTLKIQPAKLEDSAVYLCASSPGTPPREQFFGPGTRLTVL.

This chain connects TRBV5-1 to TRBJ2-5; no definite D call. V was cut by 0 bases and J by 0 bases, with 9 bases left in between. Germline values: CDR1 SGHRS, CDR2 YFSETQ. The CDR3 has 15 residues. The CDR3 sequence is CASSLEGGHQETQYF. The DNA for the CDR3 is TGCGCCAGCAGCTTGGAGGGCGGACACCAAGAGACCCAGTACTTC.

The sample holds many counts of this clonotype. The chain couples TRBV7-9 to TRBJ2-3; D is undetermined. V was trimmed by 6 bases and J by 0 bases, leaving 4 bases between them. The CDR3 extends over 12 amino acids. CDR1 is SEHNR and CDR2 is FQNEAQ in the germline V gene (reference sequence). The CDR3 region has the DNA TGTGCCAGCAGACATAGCACAGATACGCAGTATTTT. It yields the protein CASRHSTDTQYF.

The rearrangement joins TRBV7-9 to TRBJ2-1; possibly TRBD2 for D (5 bases). Germline V gene data show CDR1 as SEHNR and CDR2 as FQNEAQ (reference sequence). V dropped 6 bases and J dropped 3 bases, with 9 bases sitting between them. CDR3 size: 13 residues. The CDR3: CASRAASYNEQFF. The CDR3 DNA follows: TGTGCCAGCAGAGCGGCGAGCTACAATGAGCAGTTCTTC.

This clonotype was observed at least ten times. The rearrangement uses TRBV6-5 and TRBJ1-5; the match to TRBD1 covers 8 bases. Germline CDR1 reads MNHEY; CDR2 reads SVGAGI. The CDR3 sequence is 20 residues long. V trimming: 0 bases; J trimming: 0 bases; junction bases outside the gene matches: 13. CDR3 amino acids: CASSYSPGTGRHYSNQPQHF. The CDR3 DNA reads TGTGCCAGCAGTTACTCCCCCGGGACAGGAAGACACTATAGCAATCAGCCCCAGCATTTT.

The chain carries TRBV5-1 and TRBJ2-5; 10 positions match TRBD1. The CDR3 loop spans 16 amino acids. With V trimmed by 4 bases and J by 5 bases, 11 bases remained unmatched. In germline, CDR1 is SGHRS, CDR2 YFSETQ. The CDR3 DNA sequence: TGCGCCAGCAGCGACATTCGGACAGGGGGGATTGAGACCCAGTACTTC. It encodes CASSDIRTGGIETQYF.

This clonotype turned up a few times. The rearrangement links TRBV14 to TRBJ2-1, with no clear D. The germline V gene encodes CDR1 SGHDN and CDR2 FVKESK. The length of the CDR3 is 14 residues. The ends were cut back, 5 bases at V and 2 bases at J, with 10 bases in the middle. The CDR3 bases are TGTGCCAGCAGCTTCCGGATACCCTACAATGAGCAGTTCTTC. Translating it yields CASSFRIPYNEQFF.

This clonotype was picked up many times. The CDR3 here is CATSREGRADTDTQYF. For the CDR3, the DNA is TGTGCCACCAGCAGAGAGGGTAGAGCGGACACAGATACGCAGTATTTT. The J gene is TRBJ2-3, the V gene TRBV15; perhaps TRBD2 as D (5 bases). Germline lookup yields CDR1 LNHNV and CDR2 YYDKDF (reference sequence). Trimming removed 0 bases from V and 2 bases from J, with 12 bases in between. The CDR3 has 16 residues.

This clonotype was seen repeatedly, ten times or more. This rearrangement joins TRBV30 to TRBJ1-2; D is uncertain. Trimming removed 5 bases at V and 1 base at J, with 5 bases between. Germline CDR1 is GTSNPN and CDR2 is SVGIG (reference sequence). The CDR3 is 11 residues long. The CDR3 coding sequence is TGTGCCTGGGAGAGTAACTATGGCTACACCTTC. Residues: CAWESNYGYTF. The full variable domain, its missing parts supplied by reference TRBV30 and TRBJ1-2, is SQTIHQWPATLVQPVGSPLSLECTVEGTSNPNLYWYRQAAGRGLQLLFYSVGIGQISSEVPQNLSASRPQDRQFILSSKKLLLSDSGFYLCAWESNYGYTFGSGTRLTVV.

The V call is TRBV7-9, the J call TRBJ2-1; 8 bases are a match to TRBD1. Trimming at V came to 5 bases and at J to 6 bases, leaving 12 bases not matched to a gene. Germline CDR1 reads SEHNR; CDR2 reads FQNEAQ (reference sequence). The CDR3 has 16 amino acids. CDR3 coding DNA: TGTGCCAGCAGCCCCGGATGGACAGGGCGTAGCAATGAGCAGTTCTTC. Protein sequence: CASSPGWTGRSNEQFF.

The sample holds many counts of this clonotype. The chain joins TRBV24-1 to TRBJ2-5; D may be TRBD2 (6 bases). The CDR3 is made up of 14 amino acids. V was pared by 4 bases and J by 5 bases, with 13 bases between. In germline, CDR1 is KGHDR, CDR2 SFDVKD. DNA of the CDR3: TGTGCCACCAGTGAACCGTCCCGGGGGGAGACCCAGTACTTC. It is translated as CATSEPSRGETQYF.

This clonotype was seen ten or more times. V and J are TRBV7-9 and TRBJ2-7, with D maybe TRBD1 (5 bases). Germline CDR1 is SEHNR and CDR2 is FQNEAQ (reference sequence). The CDR3 has 11 amino acids. V was shortened by 5 bases and J by 5 bases, with 7 bases between the two germline ends. CDR3 sequence: CASSGANEQYF. In DNA form, the CDR3 reads TGTGCCAGCAGCGGGGCGAACGAGCAGTACTTC.

Ten or more counts support this clonotype. This rearrangement joins TRBV12-3 or TRBV12-4 to TRBJ2-1, with 11 positions matching TRBD2. V gave up 6 bases and J gave up 4 bases; unmatched junction bases: 11. The CDR3 totals 17 residues. For the CDR3, the DNA is TGTGCCAGCAGCCCAAGACTAGCGGGAAGGGTTTACAATGAGCAGTTCTTC. Amino acid sequence: CASSPRLAGRVYNEQFF.

The chain employs TRBV11-2 and TRBJ2-7; weak D call: TRBD2 (5 bases). The V end was cut by 5 bases, the J end by 0 bases, with 14 bases between. This CDR3 has 15 residues. Germline V gene sequence: CDR1 SGHAT, CDR2 FQNNGV. DNA for the CDR3: TGTGCCAGCAGCCCCCCGGATAGCGCCTCCTACGAGCAGTACTTC. As protein: CASSPPDSASYEQYF.

This clonotype was seen at least ten times. The gene calls are TRBV20-1 and TRBJ2-5; the match to TRBD1 covers 8 bases. Germline-derived CDR1 and CDR2 are DFQATT and SNEGSKA (reference sequence). The CDR3 has 15 amino acids. V lost 6 bases to trimming and J lost 5 bases; unmatched junction nucleotides: 14. CDR3 in amino acids: CSALPGQGAGETQYF. The CDR3 bases are TGCAGTGCCCTCCCCGGTCAGGGGGCAGGGGAGACCCAGTACTTC.

The chain joins TRBV11-2 to TRBJ1-5; no firm D call. Trimming took off 1 base at V and 1 base at J, with 8 bases between the two ends. The CDR3 is 15 residues long. Germline V gene lookup returns CDR1 SGHAT and CDR2 FQNNGV. CDR3 region: CASSLGGVSNQPQHF. The CDR3 region has the DNA TGTGCCAGCAGCTTAGGCGGGGTCAGCAATCAGCCCCAGCATTTT.

This chain's CDR3 is CASSYGTGVGQPQHF. The CDR3 DNA reads TGTGCCAGCAGTTACGGGACAGGGGTGGGTCAGCCCCAGCATTTT. The rearrangement joins TRBV12-3 or TRBV12-4 to TRBJ1-5; 10 positions match TRBD1. The J segment lost 6 bases and the V segment lost 4 bases, leaving 6 bases of the junction unmatched. The CDR3 spans 15 residues.

The V call is TRBV5-4, the J call TRBJ1-6; 11 bases line up with TRBD1. CDR3 size: 16 residues. The V segment lost 5 bases and the J segment 10 bases; nucleotides outside the gene matches: 11. Looked up from germline, CDR1 is SGHNT and CDR2 is YYREEE (reference sequence). The CDR3 is CASSLPGQGVESPLHF. CDR3 bases: TGTGCCAGCAGTTTACCGGGACAGGGGGTAGAATCACCCCTCCACTTT.